This T cell receptor beta chain was captured by sequencing in a study of T cell responses to AZD1222 COVID-19 vaccine. As to this clone: What it recognizes is unknown.

Trimming shortened V by 0 bases and J by 8 bases, and 14 bases separated the two germline ends. Per germline, CDR1 SGDLS and CDR2 YYNGEE. The CDR3 totals 14 residues. Assay: immunoSEQ multiplex PCR; the TCRdb copy retains only in-frame clones and omits some. The data show tens of thousands of clones, with roughly 89% seen just once and about 2.2% held by the top ten. Findings of the study overall: Recipients of AZD1222 seropositive at baseline numbered only 5 to 7. White British people made up most donors, females outnumbered males, and clonal diversity was possibly underestimated.

The chain combines TRBV9 with TRBJ1-1; tentatively, D is TRBD1 (5 bases). The receptor's source is an adult in good health. The source was peripheral blood, collected on day 0 of AZD1222 vaccination. As DNA, the CDR3 is TGTGCCAGCAGCGTAGAGGGCCGGGGACGGGAAGCTTTCTTT. Its translation is CASSVEGRGREAFF.